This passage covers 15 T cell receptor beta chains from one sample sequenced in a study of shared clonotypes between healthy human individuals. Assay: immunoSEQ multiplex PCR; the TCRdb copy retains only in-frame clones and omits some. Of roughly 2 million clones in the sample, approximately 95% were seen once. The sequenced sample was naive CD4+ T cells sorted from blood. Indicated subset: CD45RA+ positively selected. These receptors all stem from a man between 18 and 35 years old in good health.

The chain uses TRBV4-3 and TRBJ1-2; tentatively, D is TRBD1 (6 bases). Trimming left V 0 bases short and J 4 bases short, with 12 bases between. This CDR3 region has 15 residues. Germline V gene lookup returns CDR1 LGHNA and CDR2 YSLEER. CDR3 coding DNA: TGCGCCAGCAGCCAAGACCCGGACAGAAGCTATGGCTACACCTTC. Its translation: CASSQDPDRSYGYTF.

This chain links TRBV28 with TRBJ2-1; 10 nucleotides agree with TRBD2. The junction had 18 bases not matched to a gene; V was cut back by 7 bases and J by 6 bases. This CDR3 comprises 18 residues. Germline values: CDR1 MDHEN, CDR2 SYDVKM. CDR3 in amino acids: CASNLAGANLVTRNEQFF. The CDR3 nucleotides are TGTGCCAGCAACCTAGCGGGGGCCAACCTCGTAACCCGCAATGAGCAGTTCTTC.

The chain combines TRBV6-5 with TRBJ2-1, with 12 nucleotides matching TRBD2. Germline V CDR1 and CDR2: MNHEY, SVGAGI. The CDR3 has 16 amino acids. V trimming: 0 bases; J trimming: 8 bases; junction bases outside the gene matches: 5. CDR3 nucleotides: TGTGCCAGCAGTTACTCCGGACTAGCGGGATCATATGAGCAGTTCTTC. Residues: CASSYSGLAGSYEQFF.

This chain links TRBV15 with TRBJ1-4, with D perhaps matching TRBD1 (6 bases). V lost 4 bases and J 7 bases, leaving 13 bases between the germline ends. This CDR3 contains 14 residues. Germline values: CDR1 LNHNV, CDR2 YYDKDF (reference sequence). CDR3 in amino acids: CATSKGGESEKLFF. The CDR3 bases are TGTGCCACCAGCAAGGGGGGCGAGAGTGAAAAACTGTTTTTT.

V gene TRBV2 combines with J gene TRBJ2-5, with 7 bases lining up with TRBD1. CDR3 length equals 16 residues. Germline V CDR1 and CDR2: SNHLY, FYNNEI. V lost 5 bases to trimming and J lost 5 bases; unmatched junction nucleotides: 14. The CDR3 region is CASSQIIGTAGETQYF. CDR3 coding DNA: TGTGCCAGCAGTCAAATAATCGGGACAGCCGGGGAGACCCAGTACTTC.

The chain's CDR3 is CASSLASQTSAMYEQYF. CDR3 coding DNA: TGTGCCAGCAGCTTGGCCTCCCAAACTAGCGCAATGTACGAGCAGTACTTC. The chain recombines TRBV5-4 with TRBJ2-7, with 7 bases fitting TRBD2. The CDR3 loop spans 17 amino acids. Per the germline V gene, CDR1 is SGHNT and CDR2 is YYREEE (reference sequence). V was clipped by 0 bases and J by 4 bases; unmatched bases: 13. Full variable domain (remainder filled in from reference TRBV5-4 and TRBJ2-7): ETGVTQSPTHLIKTRGQQVTLRCSSQSGHNTVSWYQQALGQGPQFIFQYYREEENGRGNFPPRFSGLQFPNYSSELNVNALELDDSALYLCASSLASQTSAMYEQYFGPGTRLTVT.

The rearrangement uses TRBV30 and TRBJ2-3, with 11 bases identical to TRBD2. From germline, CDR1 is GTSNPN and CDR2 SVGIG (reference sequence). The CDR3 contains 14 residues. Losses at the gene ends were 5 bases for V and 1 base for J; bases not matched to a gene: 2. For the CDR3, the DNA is TGTGCCTGGGGGACTAGCGGCCGCACAGATACGCAGTATTTT. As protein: CAWGTSGRTDTQYF.

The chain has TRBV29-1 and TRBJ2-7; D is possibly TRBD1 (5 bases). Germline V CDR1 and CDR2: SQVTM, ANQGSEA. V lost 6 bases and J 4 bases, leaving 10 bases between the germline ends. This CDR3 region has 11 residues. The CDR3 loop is CSVASGYEQYF. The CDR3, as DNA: TGCAGCGTGGCCTCAGGGTACGAGCAGTACTTC.

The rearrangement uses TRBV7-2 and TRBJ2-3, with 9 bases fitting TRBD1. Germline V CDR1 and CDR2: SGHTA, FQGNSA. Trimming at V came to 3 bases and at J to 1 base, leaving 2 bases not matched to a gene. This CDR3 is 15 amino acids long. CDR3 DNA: TGTGCCAGCAGCTTCAGGACAGGGGGCACAGATACGCAGTATTTT. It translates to CASSFRTGGTDTQYF.

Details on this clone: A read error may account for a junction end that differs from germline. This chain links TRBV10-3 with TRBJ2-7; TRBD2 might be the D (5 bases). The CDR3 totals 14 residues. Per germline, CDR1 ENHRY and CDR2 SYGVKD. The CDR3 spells CASSYSPATNGQYF. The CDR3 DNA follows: TGTGCCAGCAGTTACTCGCCTGCGACTAATGGGCAGTACTTC.

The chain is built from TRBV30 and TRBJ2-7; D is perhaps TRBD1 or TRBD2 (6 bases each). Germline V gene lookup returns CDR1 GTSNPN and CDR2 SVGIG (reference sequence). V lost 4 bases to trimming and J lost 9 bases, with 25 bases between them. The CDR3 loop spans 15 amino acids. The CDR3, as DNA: TGTGCCTGGAAGGGGAAAGGGGGGAGCCTTCTAGTGCAGTACTTC. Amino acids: CAWKGKGGSLLVQYF.

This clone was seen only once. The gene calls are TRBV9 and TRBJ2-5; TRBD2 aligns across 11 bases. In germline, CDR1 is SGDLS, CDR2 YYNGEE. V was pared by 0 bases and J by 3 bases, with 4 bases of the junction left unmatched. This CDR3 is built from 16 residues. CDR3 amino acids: CASSVAVSGGEETQYF. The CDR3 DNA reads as TGTGCCAGCAGCGTAGCTGTTAGCGGGGGGGAAGAGACCCAGTACTTC.

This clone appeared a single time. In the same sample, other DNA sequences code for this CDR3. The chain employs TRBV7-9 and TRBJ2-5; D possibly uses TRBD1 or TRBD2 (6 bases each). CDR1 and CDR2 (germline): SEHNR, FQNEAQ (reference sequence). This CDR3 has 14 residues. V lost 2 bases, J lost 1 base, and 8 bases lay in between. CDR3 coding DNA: TGTGCCAGCAGCTTAACGGGGGCCCAAGAGACCCAGTACTTC. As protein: CASSLTGAQETQYF.

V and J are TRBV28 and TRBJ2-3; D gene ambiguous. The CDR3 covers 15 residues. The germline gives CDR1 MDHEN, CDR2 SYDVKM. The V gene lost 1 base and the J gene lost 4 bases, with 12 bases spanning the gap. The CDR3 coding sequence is TGTGCCAGCAGTTTATCGTCCCTCGGCGCAGATACGCAGTATTTT. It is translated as CASSLSSLGADTQYF.

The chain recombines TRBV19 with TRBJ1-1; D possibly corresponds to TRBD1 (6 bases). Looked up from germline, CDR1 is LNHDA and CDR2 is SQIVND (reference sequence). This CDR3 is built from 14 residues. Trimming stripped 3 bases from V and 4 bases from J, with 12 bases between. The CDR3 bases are TGTGCCAGTAGTATTGAACAGGGAGGCACTGAAGCTTTCTTT. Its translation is CASSIEQGGTEAFF.